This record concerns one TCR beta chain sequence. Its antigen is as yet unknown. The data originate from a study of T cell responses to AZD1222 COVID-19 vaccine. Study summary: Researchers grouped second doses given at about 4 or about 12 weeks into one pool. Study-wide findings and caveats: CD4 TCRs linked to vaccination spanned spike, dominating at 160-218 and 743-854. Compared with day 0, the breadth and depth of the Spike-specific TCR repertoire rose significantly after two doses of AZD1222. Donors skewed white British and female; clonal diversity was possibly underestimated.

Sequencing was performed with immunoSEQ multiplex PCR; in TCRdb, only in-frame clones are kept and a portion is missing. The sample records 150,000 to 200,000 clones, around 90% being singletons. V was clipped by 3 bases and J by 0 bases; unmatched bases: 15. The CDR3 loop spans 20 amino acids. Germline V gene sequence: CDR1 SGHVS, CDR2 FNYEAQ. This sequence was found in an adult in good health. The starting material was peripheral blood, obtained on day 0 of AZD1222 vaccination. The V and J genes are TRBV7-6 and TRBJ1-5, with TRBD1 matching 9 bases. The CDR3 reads CASSFTPGQGRFYSNQPQHF. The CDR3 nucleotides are TGTGCCAGCAGCTTCACCCCGGGACAGGGAAGGTTTTATAGCAATCAGCCCCAGCATTTT.